This paragraph reports one T cell receptor beta chain. Its antigen is as yet unknown. Assay: immunoSEQ multiplex PCR; the TCRdb copy retains only in-frame clones and omits some. Of about 90,000 clones detected, roughly 93% appear once; the ten largest clones hold roughly 1.5%. This entry is derived from a study of Tregs in tolerant kidney transplant recipients. The study, taken as a whole, reports: Tregs expanded with activated donor B cells seemed most donor-specific. No direct test of biological reproducibility was done here. Nucleotide sequences could not be compared across some patients' samples due to primer changes.

Related graft donors supplied nonmyeloablative bone marrow transplants, and mixed chimerism was transient. Thawed PBMCs were FACS-sorted into unstimulated CD4+CD25+CD127- regulatory T cells, CD4+CD25- non-regulatory cells, CD4 and CD8 cells. The V gene end was trimmed by 2 bases and the J gene end by 11 bases; junction bases not matched to a gene: 4. This CDR3 spans 12 amino acids. Germline lookup yields CDR1 SGHTA and CDR2 FQGNSA. The clonotype comes from a human patient who received a combined kidney and bone marrow transplant. Some T cells may have originated in the graft donor. The sample consisted of CD4+ T cells from blood (PBMCs), taken 12 months after the transplant. This chain joins TRBV7-2 and TRBJ2-3, with 7 bases that match TRBD2. The CDR3 DNA reads TGTGCCAGCAGCTTATGGGGGGGTGGGCAGTATTTT. As protein: CASSLWGGGQYF. Looking up the rest from reference TRBV7-2 and TRBJ2-3 gives the full variable domain: GAGVSQSPSNKVTEKGKDVELRCDPISGHTALYWYRQSLGQGLEFLIYFQGNSAPDKSGLPSDRFSAERTGGSVSTLTIQRTQQEDSAVYLCASSLWGGGQYFGPGTRLTVL.